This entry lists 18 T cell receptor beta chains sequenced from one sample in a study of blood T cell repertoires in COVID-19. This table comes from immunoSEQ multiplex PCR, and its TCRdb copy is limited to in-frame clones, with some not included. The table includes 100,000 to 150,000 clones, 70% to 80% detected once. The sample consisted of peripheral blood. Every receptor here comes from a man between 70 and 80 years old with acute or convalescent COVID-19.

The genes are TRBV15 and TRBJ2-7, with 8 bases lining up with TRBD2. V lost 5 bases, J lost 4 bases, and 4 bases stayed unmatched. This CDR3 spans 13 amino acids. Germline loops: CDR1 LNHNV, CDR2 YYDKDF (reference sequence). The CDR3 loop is CATSPSGRYEQYF. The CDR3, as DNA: TGTGCCACCAGCCCAAGCGGGAGATACGAGCAGTACTTC.

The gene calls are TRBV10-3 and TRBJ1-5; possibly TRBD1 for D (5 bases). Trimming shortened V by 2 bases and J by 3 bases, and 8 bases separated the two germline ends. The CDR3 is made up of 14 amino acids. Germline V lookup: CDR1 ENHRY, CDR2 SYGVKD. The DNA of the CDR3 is TGTGCCATCAGTGAGACAGGAAACAATCAGCCCCAGCATTTT. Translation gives CAISETGNNQPQHF.

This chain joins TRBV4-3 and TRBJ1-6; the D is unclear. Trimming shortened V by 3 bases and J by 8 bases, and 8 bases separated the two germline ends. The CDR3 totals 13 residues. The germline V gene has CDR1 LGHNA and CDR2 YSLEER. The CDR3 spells CASSHEHYSPLHF. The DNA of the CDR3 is TGCGCCAGCAGCCACGAACATTATTCACCCCTCCACTTT.

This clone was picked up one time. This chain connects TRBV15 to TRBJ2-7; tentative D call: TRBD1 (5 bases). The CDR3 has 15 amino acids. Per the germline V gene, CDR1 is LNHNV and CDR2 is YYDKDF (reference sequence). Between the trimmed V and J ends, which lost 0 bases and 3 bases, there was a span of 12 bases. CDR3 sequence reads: CATSRDQQVLYEQYF. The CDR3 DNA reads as TGTGCCACCAGCAGAGATCAACAGGTGCTCTACGAGCAGTACTTC.

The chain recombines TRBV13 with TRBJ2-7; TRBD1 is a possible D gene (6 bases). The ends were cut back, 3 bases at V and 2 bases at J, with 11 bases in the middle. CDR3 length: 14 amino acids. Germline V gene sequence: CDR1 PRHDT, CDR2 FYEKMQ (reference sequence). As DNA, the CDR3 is TGTGCCAGCAGCTTTGACAGGCTAACCTACGAGCAGTACTTC. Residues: CASSFDRLTYEQYF.

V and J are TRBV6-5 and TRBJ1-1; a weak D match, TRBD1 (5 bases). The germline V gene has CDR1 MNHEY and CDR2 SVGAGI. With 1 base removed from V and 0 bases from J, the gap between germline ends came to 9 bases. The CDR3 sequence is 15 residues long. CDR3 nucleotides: TGTGCCAGCAGTTACTTTAGGACACTGAACACTGAAGCTTTCTTT. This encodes CASSYFRTLNTEAFF.

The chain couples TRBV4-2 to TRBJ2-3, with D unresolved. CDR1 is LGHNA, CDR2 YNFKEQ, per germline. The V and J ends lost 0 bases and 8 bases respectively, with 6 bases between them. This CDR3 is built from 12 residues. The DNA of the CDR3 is TGTGCCAGCAGCCAAGAACGAGGTACGCAGTATTTT. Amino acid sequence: CASSQERGTQYF.

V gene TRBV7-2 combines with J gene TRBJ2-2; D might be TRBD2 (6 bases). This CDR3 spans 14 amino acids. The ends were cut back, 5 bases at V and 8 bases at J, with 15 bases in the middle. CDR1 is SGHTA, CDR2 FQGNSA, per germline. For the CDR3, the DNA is TGTGCCAGCAGCCCCCGGACTACCTCTGGGGAGCTGTTTTTT. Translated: CASSPRTTSGELFF.

Written as DNA, the CDR3 is TGTGCCAGCAGCTTAGCTGTGGGGGGGAACGGCCAGCCCCAGCATTTT. It encodes CASSLAVGGNGQPQHF. The chain is built from TRBV7-2 and TRBJ1-5; tentatively, D is TRBD1 (5 bases). This CDR3 region has 16 residues. The germline V gene encodes CDR1 SGHTA and CDR2 FQGNSA. The ends were cut back, 0 bases at V and 7 bases at J, with 16 bases in the middle.

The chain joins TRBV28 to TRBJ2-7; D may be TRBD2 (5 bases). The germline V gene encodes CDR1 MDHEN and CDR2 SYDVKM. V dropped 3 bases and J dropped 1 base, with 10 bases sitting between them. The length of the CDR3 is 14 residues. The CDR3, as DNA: TGTGCCAGCAGTTTGGGAGTGCCTTCCTACGAGCAGTACTTC. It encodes CASSLGVPSYEQYF. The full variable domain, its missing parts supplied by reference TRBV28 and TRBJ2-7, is DVKVTQSSRYLVKRTGEKVFLECVQDMDHENMFWYRQDPGLGLRLIYFSYDVKMKEKGDIPEGYSVSREKKERFSLILESASTNQTSMYLCASSLGVPSYEQYFGPGTRLTVT.

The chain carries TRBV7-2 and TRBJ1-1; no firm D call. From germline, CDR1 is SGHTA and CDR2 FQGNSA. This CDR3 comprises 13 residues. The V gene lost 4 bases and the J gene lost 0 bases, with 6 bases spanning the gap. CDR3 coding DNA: TGTGCCAGCAGCTCGTCTGTGAACACTGAAGCTTTCTTT. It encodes CASSSSVNTEAFF.

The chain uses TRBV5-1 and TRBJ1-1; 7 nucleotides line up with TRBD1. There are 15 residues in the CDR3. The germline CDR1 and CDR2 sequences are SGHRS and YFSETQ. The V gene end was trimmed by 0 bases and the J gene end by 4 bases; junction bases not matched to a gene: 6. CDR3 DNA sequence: TGCGCCAGCAGCTTGGGAGGACAGGTTGCCACTGAAGCTTTCTTT. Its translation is CASSLGGQVATEAFF.

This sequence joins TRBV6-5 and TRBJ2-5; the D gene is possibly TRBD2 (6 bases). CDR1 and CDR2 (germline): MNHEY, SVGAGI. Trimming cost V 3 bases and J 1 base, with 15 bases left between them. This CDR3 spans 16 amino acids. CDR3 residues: CASSYPLGGSQETQYF. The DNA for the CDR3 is TGTGCCAGCAGTTATCCTCTTGGGGGGAGCCAAGAGACCCAGTACTTC.

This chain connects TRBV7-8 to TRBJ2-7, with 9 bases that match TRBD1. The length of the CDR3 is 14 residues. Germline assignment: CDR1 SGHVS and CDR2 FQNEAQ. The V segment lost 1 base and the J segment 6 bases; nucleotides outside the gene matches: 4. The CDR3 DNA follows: TGTGCCAGCAGCTTAGTGGGGGGACAGGGCGAGCAGTACTTC. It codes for CASSLVGGQGEQYF.

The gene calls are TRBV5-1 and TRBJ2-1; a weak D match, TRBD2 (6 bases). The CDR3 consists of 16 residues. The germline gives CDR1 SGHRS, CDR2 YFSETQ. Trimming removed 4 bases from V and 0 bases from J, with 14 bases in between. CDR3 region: CASSLTSSRSYNEQFF. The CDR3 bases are TGCGCCAGCAGCCTTACTAGCAGCCGCTCCTACAATGAGCAGTTCTTC.

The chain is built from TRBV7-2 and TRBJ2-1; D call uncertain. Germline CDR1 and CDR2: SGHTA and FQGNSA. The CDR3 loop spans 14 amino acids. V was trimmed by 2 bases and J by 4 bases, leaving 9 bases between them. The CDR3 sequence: CASSLIPAYNEQFF. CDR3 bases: TGTGCCAGCAGCTTAATTCCAGCGTACAATGAGCAGTTCTTC.

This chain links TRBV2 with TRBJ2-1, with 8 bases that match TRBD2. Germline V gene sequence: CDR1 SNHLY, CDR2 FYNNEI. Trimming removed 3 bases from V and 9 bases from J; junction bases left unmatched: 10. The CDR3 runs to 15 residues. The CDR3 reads CASSDAGGRGIEQFF. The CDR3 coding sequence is TGTGCCAGCAGTGATGCGGGGGGCCGTGGCATTGAGCAGTTCTTC.

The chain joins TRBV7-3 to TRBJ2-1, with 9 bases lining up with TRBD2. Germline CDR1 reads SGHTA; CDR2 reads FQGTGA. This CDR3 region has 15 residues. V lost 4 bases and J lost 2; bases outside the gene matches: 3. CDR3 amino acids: CASSSLAGTYNEQFF. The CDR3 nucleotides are TGTGCCAGCAGCTCCCTAGCGGGAACCTACAATGAGCAGTTCTTC. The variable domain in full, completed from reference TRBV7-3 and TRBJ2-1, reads GAGVSQTPSNKVTEKGKYVELRCDPISGHTALYWYRQSLGQGPEFLIYFQGTGAADDSGLPNDRFFAVRPEGSVSTLKIQRTERGDSAVYLCASSSLAGTYNEQFFGPGTRLTVL.